Listed below are T cell receptor beta chains from one sample, sequenced in a study of human T cells and chemical hapten exposure. TCRdb processed the RACE reads anew with MiXCR; each CDR3 protein has one entry. The repertoire holds approximately 89,000 distinct CDR3 sequences, 6% to 8.5% seen once, with 1% to 1.5% in the top ten. The sample here was whole blood, taken in connection with sensitization to the hapten diphenylcyclopropenone (DPC). The origin of the receptors is a woman aged 30 to 39 with alopecia areata. Some clones in this sample may be carry-over from other donors' samples. The CDR3 runs from the conserved cysteine through the conserved F or W. The D gene is left open where the match is weak. Size values are once, few and many counts, or a class for expanded clones, and some rows have none.

v_call	d_call	clone_size	j_call	cdr3_nt	cdr3_aa
TRBV29-1	NA	many	TRBJ1-1	TGCAGCGTTCGTTGGCCAGGGCGATCTGAAGCTTTCTTT	CSVRWPGRSEAFF
TRBV12-3/TRBV12-4	NA	many	TRBJ1-2	TGTGCCAGCAGTGACAGCGCTAACTATGGCTACACCTTC	CASSDSANYGYTF
TRBV2	NA	few	TRBJ2-1	TGTGCCAGCAAGGTCGAGGGCTTTGTGGAGCAGTTCTTC	CASKVEGFVEQFF
TRBV10-3	TRBD1	many	TRBJ1-4	TGTGCCATCAGTGACCCGCCGGGACAGGGTGAAAAACTGTTTTTT	CAISDPPGQGEKLFF
TRBV5-6	NA	many	TRBJ1-1	TGTGCCAGCAGCTCGGGACCGAACACTGAAGCTTTCTTT	CASSSGPNTEAFF
TRBV4-1	NA	NA	TRBJ2-3	TGCGCCAGCAGCCAAGGAGGCGGGTTCGGGGGGCTTGGGAAAGGGGATACGCAGTATTTT	CASSQGGGFGGLGKGDTQYF
TRBV5-1	TRBD1	NA	TRBJ2-7	TGCGCCAGCAGCTTGGCGGGACAGTTCTACGAGCAGTACTTC	CASSLAGQFYEQYF
TRBV6-2/TRBV6-3	TRBD2	many	TRBJ2-2	TGTGCCAGCAGCTACCGGACTAGCAGCACCGGGGAGCTGTTTTTT	CASSYRTSSTGELFF
TRBV11-3	NA	many	TRBJ2-3	TGTGCCAGCAGCTTCGCCCGGGGGGCCCGAAGTTTAGGGCAGTATTTT	CASSFARGARSLGQYF
TRBV27	NA	many	TRBJ1-1	TGTGCCAGCAGTTTGAGCACAGCTATGAACACTGAAGCTTTCTTT	CASSLSTAMNTEAFF
TRBV19	TRBD2	many	TRBJ2-7	TGTGCCAGTAGTATAGAAGCGGGGGTGACCTACGAGCAGTACTTC	CASSIEAGVTYEQYF
TRBV6-1	TRBD1	NA	TRBJ1-5	TGTGCCGCCTCGCAGGGGACAGGTGATCAGCCCCAGAATTTT	CAASQGTGDQPQNF
TRBV7-3	NA	NA	TRBJ1-2	TGTGCCAGCAGCCCCACCCCGGGGAAGGGGGTTTCGAACTATGGCTACACCTTC	CASSPTPGKGVSNYGYTF
TRBV14	NA	many	TRBJ1-1	TGTGCCAGCAGCCAAGATAAGGGCAGGCAGCGAGCTTTCTTT	CASSQDKGRQRAFF
TRBV3-1	NA	NA	TRBJ1-4	TGTGCCAGCAGCCAAAGCCCAGAGATGGTTTTT	CASSQSPEMVF
TRBV6-5	NA	few	TRBJ2-2	TGTGCCACCGGACTGTTCACCGGGGAGCTGTTTTTT	CATGLFTGELFF
TRBV20-1	TRBD1	many	TRBJ1-2	TGCAGTGCTAGGGGGGACAGAATCTATGGCTACACCTTC	CSARGDRIYGYTF
TRBV7-9	TRBD1	many	TRBJ2-3	TGTGCCAGCAGCCCTGGACAGGGTGAGGTAGATACGCAGTATTTT	CASSPGQGEVDTQYF
TRBV6-5	NA	many	TRBJ1-2	TGTGCCAGCAGTTCCGCCGGACGCGGCTACACCTTC	CASSSAGRGYTF
TRBV6-6	TRBD2	many	TRBJ2-3	TGTGCCAGCGTATTAGCGGGGGTGGGCACAGATACGCAGTATTTT	CASVLAGVGTDTQYF
TRBV5-4	NA	few	TRBJ1-1	TGTGCCAGCAGCTTTACAGGAACGGGCACTGAAGCTTTCTTT	CASSFTGTGTEAFF
TRBV25-1	NA	many	TRBJ1-1	TGTGCCAGCAGTGAATCTCAGGGGACTGAAGCTTTCTTT	CASSESQGTEAFF
TRBV20-1	TRBD1	NA	TRBJ1-1	TGCAGTGCGGGAGGGGGCAGCATGAACACTGAAGCTTTCTTT	CSAGGGSMNTEAFF
TRBV29-1	TRBD1	many	TRBJ1-2	TGCAGCGTTGACTTAGGGGGCGGCTATGGCTACACCTTC	CSVDLGGGYGYTF